This T cell receptor (beta chain) was identified in a study of T cell repertoires in cytomegalovirus infection. Whole-study findings and limits: Dominating the ex vivo response were HLA-C-restricted CMV-specific TCR beta clonotypes.

This clonotype was picked up a small number of times. Its antigen remains unidentified. V was pared by 6 bases and J by 0 bases, with 12 bases between. The CDR3 has 15 residues. CDR1 and CDR2 from the germline V gene are MNHNS and SASEGT. TCRdb analysed the reads with MiXCR anew, one entry per CDR3 protein. The data hold about 890,000 distinct CDR3 sequences, with less than 35% observed a single time. The chain links TRBV6-1 to TRBJ2-4; D is unresolved. The receptor was isolated from a human donor in good health (CMV status not recorded). Some clones in this sample may be carry-over from other donors' samples. Sample: cultured CD8+ T cells from PBMCs, taken from culture after CMV antigen stimulation. The CDR3 bases are TGTGCCAGCAGGCCCGCTGTCCGAGCCAAAAACATTCAGTACTTC. It translates to CASRPAVRAKNIQYF.